This T cell receptor (beta chain) was recovered during a study of cytomegalovirus exposure and HLA in healthy donors. On the study more broadly: Researchers found that roughly 80% of 398 genotyped donors fell within the Caucasian-associated ancestry cluster.

Trimming removed 7 bases from V and 7 bases from J, with 20 bases in between. This CDR3 has 15 amino acids. CDR1 is LNHDA and CDR2 is SQIVND in the germline V gene (reference sequence). Details on this clone: The antigen remains unidentified.

Primers for the PCR totalled 60 Vbeta and 13 Jbeta. The data were produced by immunoSEQ multiplex PCR, yet TCRdb's version contains in-frame clones alone and is incomplete. The repertoire holds about 140,000 clones, about four fifths seen once, with around 2.5% in the top ten. Study-wide results and limits: Three CMV-associated chains were confirmed in vitro to be specific for CMV antigens. Later analysis demonstrated an association between a missense DCLRE1C variant and TCR beta V- and J-gene trimming.

Sequencing was done on a sample of PBMCs. This TCR came from a woman aged 18-29 years in good health and CMV-seropositive. The chain joins TRBV19 to TRBJ1-5; tentative D call: TRBD1 (6 bases). CDR3 residues: CASTKEGGRWQPQHF. As DNA, the CDR3 is TGTGCCAGTACAAAGGAGGGGGGGCGTTGGCAGCCCCAGCATTTT.